The clone carrying this T cell receptor beta chain was observed a few times. What it binds is unknown. The entry originates in a study of memory CD4+ T cells and cytomegalovirus serostatus. Study results and limitations: CMV serostatus prediction reached median AUC approximately 0.95, or 0.91 with US-trained model. Each of approximately 73 CMV-associated TCRbeta sequences occurred in one to five individuals.

The CDR3 has 16 amino acids. Per germline, CDR1 LGHNA and CDR2 YNFKEQ. V lost 6 bases and J 2 bases, leaving 14 bases between the germline ends. Original data processing: After removing out-of-frame reads, 2 million to 2.5 million distinct TCRbeta sequences remained. Assay used: immunoSEQ multiplex PCR; TCRdb lists only in-frame clones, some missing. The DNA gave D and trimming, while V, J and clone size come from that table. The sample yields some 53,000 clones, around 82% seen once. Single viable CD3+CD4+CD8-CD45RO+ cells were sorted as the memory CD4+ T cells. This TCR was sampled from an adult in good health and CMV-seronegative. The specimen sequenced was memory CD4+ T cells from blood. V gene TRBV4-2 combines with J gene TRBJ1-6; no firm D call. The CDR3 spells CASSTSRGTYNSPLHF. DNA for the CDR3: TGTGCCAGCAGTACTTCCAGAGGCACCTATAATTCACCCCTCCACTTT.